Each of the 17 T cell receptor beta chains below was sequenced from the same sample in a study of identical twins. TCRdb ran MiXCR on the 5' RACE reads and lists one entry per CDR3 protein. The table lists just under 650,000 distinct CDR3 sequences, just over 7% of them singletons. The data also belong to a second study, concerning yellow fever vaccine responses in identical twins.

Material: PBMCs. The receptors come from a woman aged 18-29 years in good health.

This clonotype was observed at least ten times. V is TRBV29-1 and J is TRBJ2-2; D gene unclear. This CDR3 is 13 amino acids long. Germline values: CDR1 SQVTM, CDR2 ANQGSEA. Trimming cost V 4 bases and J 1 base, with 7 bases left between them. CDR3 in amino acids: CSVGTLNTGELFF. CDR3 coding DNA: TGCAGCGTTGGGACCCTGAACACCGGGGAGCTGTTTTTT.

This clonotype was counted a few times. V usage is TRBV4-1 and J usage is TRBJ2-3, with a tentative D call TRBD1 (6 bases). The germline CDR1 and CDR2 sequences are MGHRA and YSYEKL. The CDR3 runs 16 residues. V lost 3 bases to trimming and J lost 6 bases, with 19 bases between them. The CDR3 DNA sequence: TGCGCCAGCAGCCACGAAGACAGGTCAGGGATTGATACGCAGTATTTT. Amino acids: CASSHEDRSGIDTQYF.

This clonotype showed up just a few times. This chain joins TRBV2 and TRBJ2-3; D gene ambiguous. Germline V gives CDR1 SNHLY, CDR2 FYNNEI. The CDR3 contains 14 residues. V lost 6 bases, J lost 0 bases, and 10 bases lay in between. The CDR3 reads CASSGWSSTDTQYF. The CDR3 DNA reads TGTGCCAGCAGCGGGTGGTCTAGCACAGATACGCAGTATTTT.

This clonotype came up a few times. The CDR3 nucleotides are TGTGCCACCAGCAGAGATCGGGGGGGACAGGGAGGACTCGCTGGCTACACCTTC. This gives the protein CATSRDRGGQGGLAGYTF. J is TRBJ1-2 and V is TRBV15, with 9 bases aligning to TRBD1. The germline gives CDR1 LNHNV, CDR2 YYDKDF (reference sequence). With V trimmed by 0 bases and J by 7 bases, 15 bases remained unmatched. The CDR3 is made up of 18 amino acids.

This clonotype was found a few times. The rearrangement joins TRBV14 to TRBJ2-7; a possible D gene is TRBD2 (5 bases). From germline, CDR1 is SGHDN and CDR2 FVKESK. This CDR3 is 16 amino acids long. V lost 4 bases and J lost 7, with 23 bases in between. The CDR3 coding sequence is TGTGCCAGCAGCCTAAGTGGGGTAGGACTGGCTACGGAGCAGTACTTC. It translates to CASSLSGVGLATEQYF.

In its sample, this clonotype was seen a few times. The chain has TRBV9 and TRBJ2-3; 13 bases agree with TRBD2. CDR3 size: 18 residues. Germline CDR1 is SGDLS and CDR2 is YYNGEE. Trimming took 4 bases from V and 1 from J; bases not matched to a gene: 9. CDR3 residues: CASSPRTSGSYGTDTQYF. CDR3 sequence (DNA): TGTGCCAGCAGCCCCAGGACTAGCGGGAGTTATGGCACAGATACGCAGTATTTT.

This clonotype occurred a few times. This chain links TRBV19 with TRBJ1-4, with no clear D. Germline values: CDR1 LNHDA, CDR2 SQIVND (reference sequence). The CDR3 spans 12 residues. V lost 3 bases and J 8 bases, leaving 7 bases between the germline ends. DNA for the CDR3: TGTGCCAGTAGTATCGTGGGAGAAAAACTGTTTTTT. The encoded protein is CASSIVGEKLFF. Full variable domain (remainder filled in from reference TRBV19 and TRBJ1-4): DGGITQSPKYLFRKEGQNVTLSCEQNLNHDAMYWYRQDPGQGLRLIYYSQIVNDFQKGDIAEGYSVSREKKESFPLTVTSAQKNPTAFYLCASSIVGEKLFFGSGTQLSVL.

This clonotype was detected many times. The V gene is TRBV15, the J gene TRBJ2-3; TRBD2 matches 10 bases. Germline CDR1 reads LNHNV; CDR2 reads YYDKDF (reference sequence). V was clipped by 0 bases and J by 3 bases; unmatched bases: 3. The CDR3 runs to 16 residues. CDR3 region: CATSRESSGRTDTQYF. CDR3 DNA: TGTGCCACCAGCAGAGAATCTAGCGGGAGAACAGATACGCAGTATTTT.

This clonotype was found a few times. This chain's CDR3 is CASSARVGEQPQETQYF. The CDR3 DNA follows: TGTGCCAGCAGCGCCCGGGTGGGGGAGCAACCTCAAGAGACCCAGTACTTC. The chain combines TRBV25-1 with TRBJ2-5; D is perhaps TRBD1 or TRBD2 (5 bases each). Germline V gene data show CDR1 as MGHDK and CDR2 as SYGVNS. This CDR3 spans 17 amino acids. Trimming removed 6 bases from V and 2 bases from J, with 22 bases in between.

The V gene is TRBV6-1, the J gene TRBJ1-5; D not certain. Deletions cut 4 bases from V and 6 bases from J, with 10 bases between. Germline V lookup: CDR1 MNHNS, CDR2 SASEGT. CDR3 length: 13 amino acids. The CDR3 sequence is CASSGLSGQPQHF. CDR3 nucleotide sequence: TGTGCCAGCAGTGGCCTTAGCGGTCAGCCCCAGCATTTT.

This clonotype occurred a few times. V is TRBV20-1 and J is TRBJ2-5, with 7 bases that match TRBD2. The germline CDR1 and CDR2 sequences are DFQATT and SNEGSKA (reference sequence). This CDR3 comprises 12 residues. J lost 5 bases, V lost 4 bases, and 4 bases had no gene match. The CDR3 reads CSAISAGETQYF. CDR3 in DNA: TGCAGTGCTATTTCAGCGGGGGAGACCCAGTACTTC.

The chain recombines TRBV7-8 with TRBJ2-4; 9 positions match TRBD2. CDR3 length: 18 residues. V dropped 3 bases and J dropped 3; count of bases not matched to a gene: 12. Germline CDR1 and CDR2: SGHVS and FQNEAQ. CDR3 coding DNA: TGTGCCAGCAGCTTTGGGACTAGCAAGTCCCTTAGCAAAAACATTCAGTACTTC. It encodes CASSFGTSKSLSKNIQYF.

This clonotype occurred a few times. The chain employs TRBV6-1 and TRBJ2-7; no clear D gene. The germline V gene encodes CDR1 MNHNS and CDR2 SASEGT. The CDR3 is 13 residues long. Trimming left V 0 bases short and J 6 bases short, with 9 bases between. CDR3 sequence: CASSEARGGEQYV. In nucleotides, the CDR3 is TGTGCCAGCAGTGAAGCGCGCGGTGGCGAGCAGTACGTC.

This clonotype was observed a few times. The CDR3 protein is CASGSPYRTQYF. CDR3 coding DNA: TGCGCCAGCGGGTCTCCGTATCGGACCCAGTACTTC. The J gene is TRBJ2-5, the V gene TRBV5-1; D not certain. This CDR3 spans 12 amino acids. The V end lost 7 bases, the J end lost 7 bases, and 14 bases lay between the germline ends. Germline V gene sequence: CDR1 SGHRS, CDR2 YFSETQ.

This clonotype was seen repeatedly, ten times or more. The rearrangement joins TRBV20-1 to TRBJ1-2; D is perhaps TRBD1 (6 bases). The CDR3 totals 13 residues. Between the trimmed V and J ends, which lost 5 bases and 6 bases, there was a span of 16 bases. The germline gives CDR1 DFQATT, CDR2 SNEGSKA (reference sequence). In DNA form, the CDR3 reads TGCAGTGCTTATACGGGGGCCCGGGATGGCTACACCTTC. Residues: CSAYTGARDGYTF.

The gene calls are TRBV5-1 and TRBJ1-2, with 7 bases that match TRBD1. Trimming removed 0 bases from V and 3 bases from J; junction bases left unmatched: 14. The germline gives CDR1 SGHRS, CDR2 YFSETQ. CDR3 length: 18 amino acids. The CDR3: CASSLATDRPLTDYGYTF. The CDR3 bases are TGCGCCAGCAGCTTGGCAACGGACAGGCCCTTAACGGACTATGGCTACACCTTC.

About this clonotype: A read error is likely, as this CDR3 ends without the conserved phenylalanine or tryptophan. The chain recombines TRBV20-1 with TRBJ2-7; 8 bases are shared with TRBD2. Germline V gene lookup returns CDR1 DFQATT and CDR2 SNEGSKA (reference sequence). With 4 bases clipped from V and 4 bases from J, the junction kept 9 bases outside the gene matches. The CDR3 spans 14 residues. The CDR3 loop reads CSAKGLAREYEQYL. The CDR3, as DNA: TGCAGTGCTAAAGGACTAGCCCGGGAATACGAGCAGTACCTC.